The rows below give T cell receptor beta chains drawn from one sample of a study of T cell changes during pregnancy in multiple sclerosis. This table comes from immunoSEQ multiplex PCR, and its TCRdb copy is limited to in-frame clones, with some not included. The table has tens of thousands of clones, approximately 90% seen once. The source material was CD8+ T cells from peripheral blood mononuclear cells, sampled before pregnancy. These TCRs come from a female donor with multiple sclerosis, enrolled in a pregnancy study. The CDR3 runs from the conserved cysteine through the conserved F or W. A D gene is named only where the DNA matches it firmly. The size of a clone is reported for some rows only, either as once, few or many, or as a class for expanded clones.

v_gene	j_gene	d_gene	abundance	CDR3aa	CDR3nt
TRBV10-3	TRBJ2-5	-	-	CAISEGAGLQETQYF	TGTGCCATCAGTGAGGGGGCGGGGCTTCAAGAGACCCAGTACTTC
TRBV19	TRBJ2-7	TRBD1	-	CASSLQGASYEQYF	TGTGCCAGTAGTCTACAGGGGGCCTCCTACGAGCAGTACTTC
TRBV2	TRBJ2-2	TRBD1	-	CASRGDRFEGELFF	TGTGCCAGCAGGGGGGACAGGTTCGAGGGGGAGCTGTTTTTT
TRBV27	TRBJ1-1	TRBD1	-	CASSTYYPGQGRSRNTEAFF	TGTGCCAGCAGTACCTATTACCCGGGACAGGGGCGGTCCAGAAACACTGAAGCTTTCTTT
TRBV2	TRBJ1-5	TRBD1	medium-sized	CASSGGQVSPSAQHF	TGTGCCAGCAGTGGGGGACAGGTTTCCCCCTCGGCCCAGCATTTT
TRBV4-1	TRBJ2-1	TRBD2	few	CASSPWTSGNEQFF	TGCGCCAGCAGCCCATGGACTAGCGGGAATGAGCAGTTCTTC
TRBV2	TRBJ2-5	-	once	CASSGTAEETQYF	TGTGCCAGCAGTGGGACAGCAGAAGAGACCCAGTACTTC
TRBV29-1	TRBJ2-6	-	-	CSVEVGGSGANVLTF	TGCAGCGTTGAGGTGGGGGGCTCTGGGGCCAACGTCCTGACTTTC
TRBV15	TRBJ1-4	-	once	CATSKRVGNEKLFF	TGTGCCACCAGCAAGCGGGTCGGTAATGAAAAACTGTTTTTT
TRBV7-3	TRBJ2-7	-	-	CASSSGLAYEQYF	TGTGCCAGCAGCTCGGGACTTGCCTACGAGCAGTACTTC
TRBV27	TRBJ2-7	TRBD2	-	CASSFGTSGADEQYF	TGTGCCAGCAGTTTCGGGACTAGCGGGGCGGACGAGCAGTACTTC
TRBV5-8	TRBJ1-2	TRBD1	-	CASSSRQGRFYGYTF	TGTGCCAGCAGCTCCCGACAGGGAAGATTCTATGGCTACACCTTC
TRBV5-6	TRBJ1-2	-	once	CASSLASRTRYGYTF	TGTGCCAGCAGCTTGGCAAGCAGGACAAGGTATGGCTACACCTTC
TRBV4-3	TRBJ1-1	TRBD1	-	CASSQEGDRDTEAFF	TGCGCCAGCAGCCAAGAAGGGGACAGGGACACTGAAGCTTTCTTT
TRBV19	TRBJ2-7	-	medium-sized	CASSSLAVNYEQYF	TGTGCCAGTAGTTCTCTGGCGGTAAACTACGAGCAGTACTTC
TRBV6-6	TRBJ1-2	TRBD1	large	CASSPPWGQSYGYTF	TGTGCCAGCAGTCCTCCCTGGGGACAGTCCTATGGCTACACCTTC
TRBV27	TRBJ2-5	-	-	CASNAGPGSRRETQYF	TGTGCCAGCAACGCCGGTCCGGGATCTCGAAGGGAGACCCAGTACTTC
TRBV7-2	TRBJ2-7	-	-	CASSLWGGAIVSVTYEQYF	TGTGCCAGCAGCTTATGGGGGGGGGCAATTGTGTCAGTCACCTACGAGCAGTACTTC
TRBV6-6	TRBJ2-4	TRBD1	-	CASSYLGQGIQYF	TGTGCCAGCAGTTACCTGGGACAGGGAATTCAGTACTTC
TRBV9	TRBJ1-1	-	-	CASSVAGTEAFF	TGTGCCAGCAGCGTAGCCGGGACTGAAGCTTTCTTT
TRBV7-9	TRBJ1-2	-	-	CASSLTGNGYTF	TGTGCCAGCAGCTTAACCGGGAATGGCTACACCTTC
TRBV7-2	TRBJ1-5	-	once	CASSSTAGTEVGQPQHF	TGTGCCAGCAGCTCTACGGCGGGGACGGAGGTGGGGCAGCCCCAGCATTTT
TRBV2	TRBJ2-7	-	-	CASVPEGGTYEQYF	TGTGCCAGCGTACCGGAGGGTGGGACTTACGAGCAGTACTTC
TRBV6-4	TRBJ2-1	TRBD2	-	CASSILAGSANEQFF	TGTGCCAGCAGTATTCTAGCGGGATCTGCCAATGAGCAGTTCTTC
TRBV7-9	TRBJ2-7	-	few	CASLPPSSYEQYF	TGTGCCAGTCTGCCGCCGAGCTCCTACGAGCAGTACTTC
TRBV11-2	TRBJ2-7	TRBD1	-	CASSPLTGGLEQYF	TGTGCCAGCAGCCCATTAACAGGGGGACTCGAGCAGTACTTC
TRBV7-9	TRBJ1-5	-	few	CASSLSGNNQPQHF	TGTGCCAGCAGCTTATCCGGGAATAATCAGCCCCAGCATTTT
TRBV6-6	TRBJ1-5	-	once	CASKSGRGNQPQHF	TGTGCCAGCAAGTCGGGGAGGGGCAATCAGCCCCAGCATTTT
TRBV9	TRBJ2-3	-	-	CASMSSMNTQYF	TGTGCCAGCATGAGTAGCATGAATACGCAGTATTTT
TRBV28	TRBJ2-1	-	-	CASSPRGKQNEQFF	TGTGCCAGCAGTCCCCGGGGTAAGCAAAATGAGCAGTTCTTC
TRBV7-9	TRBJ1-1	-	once	CASSLPQGPNTEAFF	TGTGCCAGCAGCTTACCCCAGGGCCCTAACACTGAAGCTTTCTTT
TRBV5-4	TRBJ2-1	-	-	CASSPGGQDEQFF	TGTGCCAGCAGCCCCGGGGGTCAGGATGAGCAGTTCTTC
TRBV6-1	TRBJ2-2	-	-	CASSQRAGELFF	TGTGCCAGCAGTCAGAGGGCCGGGGAGCTGTTTTTT
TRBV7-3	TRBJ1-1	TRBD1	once	CASSPIGTGVAWNTEAFF	TGTGCCAGCAGCCCGATAGGGACAGGGGTGGCTTGGAACACTGAAGCTTTCTTT
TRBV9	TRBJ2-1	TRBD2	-	CASSTKGTSGYNEQFF	TGTGCCAGCTCAACCAAGGGGACTAGCGGATACAATGAGCAGTTCTTC
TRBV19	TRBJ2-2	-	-	CASQGLTGELFF	TGTGCCTCCCAGGGACTCACCGGGGAGCTGTTTTTT
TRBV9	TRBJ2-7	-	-	CASSVMGYGEQYF	TGTGCCAGCAGCGTAATGGGCTACGGAGAGCAGTACTTC
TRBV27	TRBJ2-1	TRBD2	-	CASSLASGAYNEQFF	TGTGCCAGCAGTTTAGCTAGCGGGGCTTACAATGAGCAGTTCTTC
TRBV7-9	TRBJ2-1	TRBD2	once	CASSGYSGRAGNEQFF	TGTGCCAGCAGCGGTTATAGCGGGAGGGCCGGTAATGAGCAGTTCTTC
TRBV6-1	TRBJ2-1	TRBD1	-	CASSEGTGGYNEQFF	TGTGCCAGCAGTGAAGGGACAGGGGGCTACAATGAGCAGTTCTTC
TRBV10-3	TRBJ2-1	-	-	CAISESERSSYNEQFF	TGTGCCATCAGTGAGTCAGAGAGAAGCTCCTACAATGAGCAGTTCTTC
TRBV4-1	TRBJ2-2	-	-	CASRPEPRGTGATGELFF	TGCGCCAGCAGACCCGAACCGCGGGGTACAGGTGCCACCGGGGAGCTGTTTTTT
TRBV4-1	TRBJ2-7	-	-	CASSQGPGISYEQYF	TGCGCCAGCAGCCAAGGGCCAGGGATCTCCTACGAGCAGTACTTC
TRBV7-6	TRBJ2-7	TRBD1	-	CASSRTGVENEQYF	TGTGCCAGCAGCCGGACAGGGGTAGAGAACGAGCAGTACTTC
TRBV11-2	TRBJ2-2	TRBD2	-	CASSLRASGGALNTGELFF	TGTGCCAGCAGCCTTCGGGCTAGCGGGGGGGCTCTGAACACCGGGGAGCTGTTTTTT
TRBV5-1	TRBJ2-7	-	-	CASSLRQVSYEQYF	TGCGCCAGCAGCTTAAGACAGGTCTCCTACGAGCAGTACTTC
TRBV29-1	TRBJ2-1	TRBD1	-	CSVGTGDYNEQFF	TGCAGCGTCGGGACAGGGGATTACAATGAGCAGTTCTTC
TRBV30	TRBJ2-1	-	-	CAWSAVTAYNEQFF	TGTGCCTGGAGTGCGGTGACAGCCTACAATGAGCAGTTCTTC
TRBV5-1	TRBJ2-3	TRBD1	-	CASSLEGQGASTDTQYF	TGCGCCAGCAGCTTGGAAGGGCAGGGGGCTAGCACAGATACGCAGTATTTT
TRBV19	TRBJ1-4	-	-	CASRLREKLFF	TGTGCCAGTAGGTTACGGGAAAAACTGTTTTTT
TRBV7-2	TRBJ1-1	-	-	CASSWNRAGTEAFF	TGTGCCAGCAGCTGGAACAGGGCCGGGACTGAAGCTTTCTTT
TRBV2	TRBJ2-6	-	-	CASKGETGANVLTF	TGTGCCAGCAAAGGGGAAACTGGGGCCAACGTCCTGACTTTC
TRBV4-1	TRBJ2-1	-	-	CASSQGPQGVYNEQFF	TGCGCCAGCAGCCAAGGCCCCCAAGGGGTCTACAATGAGCAGTTCTTC
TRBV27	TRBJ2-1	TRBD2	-	CASSWSAGGSYNEQFF	TGTGCCAGCAGTTGGTCGGCGGGAGGGAGTTACAATGAGCAGTTCTTC
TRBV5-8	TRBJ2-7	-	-	CASSLTEDILAEQYF	TGTGCCAGCAGCTTGACTGAGGACATCCTCGCCGAGCAGTACTTC
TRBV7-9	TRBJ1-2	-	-	CASSPNNYGYTF	TGTGCCAGCAGCCCTAATAACTATGGCTACACCTTC
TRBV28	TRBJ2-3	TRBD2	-	CASSLAGGWTDTQYF	TGTGCCAGCAGCCTAGCGGGAGGGTGGACAGATACGCAGTATTTT
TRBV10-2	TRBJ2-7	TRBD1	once	CASTSPGGPYEQYF	TGCGCCAGCACTTCCCCAGGGGGCCCCTACGAGCAGTACTTC
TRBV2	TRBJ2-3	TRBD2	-	CASSPASGAAESTDTQYF	TGTGCCAGCAGTCCGGCTAGCGGGGCCGCAGAAAGCACAGATACGCAGTATTTT